This T cell receptor beta chain was found in a study of long-term antiretroviral therapy in people with HIV. Study results and limitations: Whereas controls had wider CDR3 length ranges, HIV repertoires had narrower ones. From about 2003 to 2018, blood was obtained, possibly while participants received older ART regimens. Even long-term ART left TRB diversity below transplant donor controls, despite gains. ART adherence, viral resistance and therapy changes were not recorded.

This clone showed up just once. Its antigen remains unidentified. Running of the v3.0 immunoSEQ assay took place at survey level. Method: immunoSEQ multiplex PCR; TCRdb's copy keeps in-frame clones and lacks some. The sample holds around 24,000 clones, 65% to 80% seen once. This receptor was obtained from a woman between 40 and 55 years old with HIV. Sequenced here: unsorted PBMCs, sampled 0.5 years after starting antiretroviral therapy.

The CDR3 DNA follows: TGTGCCTGGAGTGTAAAAGGTGAGCAGTTCTTC. This gives the protein CAWSVKGEQFF. The chain is built from TRBV30 and TRBJ2-1; D is undetermined. V dropped 0 bases and J dropped 9 bases, with 6 bases sitting between them. CDR1 is GTSNPN, CDR2 SVGIG, per germline (reference sequence). The CDR3 sequence is 11 residues long.